This TCR beta chain was captured by sequencing in a study of T cells in Graves' hyperthyroidism and ophthalmopathy (dated by TCRdb to between 2018 and 2020). About the investigation overall: Peripheral blood samples were taken at the time of initial diagnosis, prior to any treatment. To identify distinguishing TCR V-J signatures, a discovery cohort of 100 patients was used, comprising under 45 with Graves' ophthalmopathy and some 60 with stable Graves' hyperthyroidism. An independent validation cohort of about 19 hyperthyroidism patients and about 16 patients who later progressed to ophthalmopathy tested prospective prediction of ophthalmopathy. The roughly 91 discovery patients were randomly divided into training and test sets at a 7:3 ratio. In about 6 Graves' hyperthyroidism patients, the study also compared T-cell repertoires from thyroid tissue with T-cell repertoires from blood. Following sampling, methimazole starting at 30 mg daily was given to hyperthyroidism patients, and high-dose intravenous methylprednisolone was given to ophthalmopathy patients. TCR Vbeta CDR3 sequencing of 130 to 150 peripheral blood samples (over 40 ophthalmopathy, 75 hyperthyroidism and roughly 17 progressor patients) is reported in the paper.

The TCR beta CDR3 regions were amplified from the RNA transcripts. The TCR CDR3 was subjected to a first round of RT-PCR using the HTBI primer set and the Qiagen OneStep RT-PCR kit. Libraries were constructed in a second round of multiplex PCR, after which size selection and purification were carried out. Paired-end sequencing of the libraries was performed with 100 bp reads on an Illumina HiSeq2000. The paper's data handling went like this. SOAPnuke was used to process the raw data, removing reads that contained adapters or uncalled bases, had a mean Phred below 15, or lacked an exact match to the constant primer or identifier. COPE v1.2.5 was used to merge high-quality paired reads, and clonotypes were defined as unique nucleotide sequences. MiTCR v1.1 was used to align clonotypes to the IMGT TRBV, TRBD and TRBJ reference segments. The analysis included only V-J combinations with a frequency above 0.0001, which together covered more than 98% of the repertoires. The TCS score was defined as the ratio of F50 (clonal expansion) to E x V (chaos), calculated using BLOSUM62-based TCRdist between CDR3 peptides within each V-J. Welch's t-statistics and random forest reduced several hundred V-J features to 10 to 15, which were used in a naive Bayes classifier (R e1071). The public reads were reanalyzed by TCRdb: fastp trimming at Q25, MiXCR alignment, in-frame beta chains only. Rows with one shared CDR3 protein collapse into an entry with the most common genes and DNA. None of the V and J calls come from the authors' own analysis; TCRdb made them. The sample records 340,000 or so distinct CDR3 sequences, over 15% of which are singletons. Of the sample, 33% is held by the ten largest clones.

The paper as a whole reports these results and caveats: In validation, the model predicted progression to ophthalmopathy with approximately 69% sensitivity and 72% to 85% specificity, a median of 6.5 months before onset. No statistical method was used to fix the sample size in advance, and group allocation was not hidden from the investigators. Ophthalmopathy was separated from stable hyperthyroidism by a 13 V-J signature model, with approximately 89% sensitivity and roughly 84% specificity obtained in cross-validation and 80%/75% obtained in testing. Most expanded thyroid clonotypes (frequency above 0.001) were also found in blood, which suggests that blood repertoires may mirror thyroid immune responses.

CDR1 and CDR2, per the germline V gene (reference sequence), are SEHNR and FQNEAQ. From the cysteine through the phenylalanine, the CDR3 covers 14 amino acids. CDR3 DNA is the only sequence kept; it has 42 bases, read in frame from the first base. A patient counted as having stable Graves' hyperthyroidism if no progression to ophthalmopathy occurred over 18 months of follow-up. The hyperthyroidism patients were between 18 and 65 years old and newly diagnosed, with a disease duration of less than 2 months. Any patient with an uncontrolled infection, another autoimmune disease, pregnancy or lactation was excluded. Diagnoses relied on clinical symptoms, serum thyroxine and TRAb, thyroid ultrasound and orbital computed tomography. Ficoll-Paque density gradient centrifugation was used to isolate PBMCs from 8.5 to 10 ml of fresh peripheral blood. Total RNA was extracted using Trizol reagent, and RNA quality was assessed on an Agilent 2100 Bioanalyzer.

As for this clonotype: Which antigen it targets is not known. The junction departs from the called germline gene at one end, perhaps through a read error.

The sequencing sample was made of blood. This TCR derives from a man aged 25 to 45 with Graves' hyperthyroidism. Recombination connected TRBV7-9 to TRBJ2-1, with TRBD2 matching 10 junction bases. The nucleotide sequence reads as follows: TGTGCCAGCAGCCTAGCGGGAGCAGCGAATGAGCAGTTCTTC. This yields the protein CASSLAGAANEQFF.